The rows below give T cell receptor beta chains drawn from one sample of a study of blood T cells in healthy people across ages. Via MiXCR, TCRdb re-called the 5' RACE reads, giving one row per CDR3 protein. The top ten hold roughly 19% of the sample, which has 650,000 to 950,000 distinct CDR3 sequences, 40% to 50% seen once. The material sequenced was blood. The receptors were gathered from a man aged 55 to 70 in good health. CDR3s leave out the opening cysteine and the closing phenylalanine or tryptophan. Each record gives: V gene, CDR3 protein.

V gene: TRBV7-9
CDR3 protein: ASSPVGANVLT

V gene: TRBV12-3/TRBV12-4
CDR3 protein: ASSFLGNSPLH

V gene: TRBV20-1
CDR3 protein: SASPSGRETQY

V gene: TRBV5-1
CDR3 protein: ASSFGPSRDNEQF

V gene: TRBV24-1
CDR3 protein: ATSFTDTQY

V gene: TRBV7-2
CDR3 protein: ASTPGGGINYGYT

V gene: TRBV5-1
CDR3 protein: ASSFAASGDTQY

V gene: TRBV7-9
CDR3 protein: ASRETNTEAF

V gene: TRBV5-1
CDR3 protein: ASSLDSWGNYGYT

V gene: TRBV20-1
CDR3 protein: SAMGGVEETQY

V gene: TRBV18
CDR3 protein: ASSLSPVNTEAF

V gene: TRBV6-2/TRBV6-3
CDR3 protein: ASSGTSFYNEQF

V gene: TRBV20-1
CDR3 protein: SARMDEQF

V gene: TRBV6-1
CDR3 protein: ASMRGDTDTQY

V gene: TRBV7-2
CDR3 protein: ASSLVSWGLNNYGYT

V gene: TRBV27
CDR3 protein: ASSPGSSGYSLREQY

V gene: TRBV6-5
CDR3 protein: ASSYTPLGSGGPETQY

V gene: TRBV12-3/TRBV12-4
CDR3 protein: ASSPNGRAGEDTQY

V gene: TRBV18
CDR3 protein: ASSPPNSIIQETQY

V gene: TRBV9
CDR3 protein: ASSVGGQGAKETQY

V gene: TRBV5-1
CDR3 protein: ASTAGGRAGATQY

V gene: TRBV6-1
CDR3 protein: ASSVLAPRGYT